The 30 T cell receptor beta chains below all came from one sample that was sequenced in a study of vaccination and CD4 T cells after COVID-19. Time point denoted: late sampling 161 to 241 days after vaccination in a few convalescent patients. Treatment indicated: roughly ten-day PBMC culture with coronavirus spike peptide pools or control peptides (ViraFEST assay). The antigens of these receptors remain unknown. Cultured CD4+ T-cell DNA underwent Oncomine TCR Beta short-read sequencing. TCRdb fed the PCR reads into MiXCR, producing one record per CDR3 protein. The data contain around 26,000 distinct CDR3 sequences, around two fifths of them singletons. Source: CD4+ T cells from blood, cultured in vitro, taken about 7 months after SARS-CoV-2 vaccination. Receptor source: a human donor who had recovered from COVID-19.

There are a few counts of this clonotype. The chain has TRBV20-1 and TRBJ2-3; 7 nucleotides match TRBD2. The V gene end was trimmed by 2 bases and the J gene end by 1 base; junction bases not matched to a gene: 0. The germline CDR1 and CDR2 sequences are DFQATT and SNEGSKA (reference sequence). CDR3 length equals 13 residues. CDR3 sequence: CSARLAGTDTQYF. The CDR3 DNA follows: TGCAGTGCTAGACTAGCGGGCACAGATACGCAGTATTTT.

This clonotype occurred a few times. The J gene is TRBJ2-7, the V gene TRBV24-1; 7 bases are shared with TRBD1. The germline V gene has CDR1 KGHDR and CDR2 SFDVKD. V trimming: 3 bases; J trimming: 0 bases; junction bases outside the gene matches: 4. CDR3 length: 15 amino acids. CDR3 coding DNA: TGTGCCACCAGTGATCCCCGGGACAGCTCCTACGAGCAGTACTTC. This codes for CATSDPRDSSYEQYF.

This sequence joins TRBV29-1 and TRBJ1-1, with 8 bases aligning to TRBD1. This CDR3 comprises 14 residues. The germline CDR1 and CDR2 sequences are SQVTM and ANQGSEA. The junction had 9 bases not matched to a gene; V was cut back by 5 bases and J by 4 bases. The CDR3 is CSVNTGTGSTEAFF. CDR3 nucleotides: TGCAGCGTTAATACCGGGACAGGATCCACTGAAGCTTTCTTT.

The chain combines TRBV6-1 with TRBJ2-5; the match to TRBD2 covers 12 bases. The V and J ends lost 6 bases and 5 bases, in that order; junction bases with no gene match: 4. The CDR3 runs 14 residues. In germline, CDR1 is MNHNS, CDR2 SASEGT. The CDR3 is CASSFLAGGETQYF. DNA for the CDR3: TGTGCCAGCAGCTTCCTAGCGGGAGGGGAGACCCAGTACTTC.

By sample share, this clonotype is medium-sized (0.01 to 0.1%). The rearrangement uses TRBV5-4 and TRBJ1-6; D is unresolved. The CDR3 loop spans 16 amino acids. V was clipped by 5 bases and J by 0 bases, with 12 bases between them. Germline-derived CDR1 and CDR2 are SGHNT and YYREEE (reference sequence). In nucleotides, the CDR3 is TGTGCCAGCAGTCCAGGAAGGTCCTCCTATAATTCACCCCTCCACTTT. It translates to CASSPGRSSYNSPLHF.

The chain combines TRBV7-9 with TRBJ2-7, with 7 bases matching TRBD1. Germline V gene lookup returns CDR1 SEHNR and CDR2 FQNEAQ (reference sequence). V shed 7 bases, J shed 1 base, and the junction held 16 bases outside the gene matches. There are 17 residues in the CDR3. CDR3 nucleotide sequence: TGTGCCAGCACCAAAACCCCCCCAGGGGGAGCGTCCTACGAGCAGTACTTC. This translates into CASTKTPPGGASYEQYF.

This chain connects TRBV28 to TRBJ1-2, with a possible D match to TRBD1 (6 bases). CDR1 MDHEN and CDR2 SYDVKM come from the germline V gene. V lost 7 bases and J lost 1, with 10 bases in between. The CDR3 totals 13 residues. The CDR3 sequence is CASTDSFNYGYTF. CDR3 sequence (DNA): TGTGCCAGCACGGACAGCTTTAACTATGGCTACACCTTC.

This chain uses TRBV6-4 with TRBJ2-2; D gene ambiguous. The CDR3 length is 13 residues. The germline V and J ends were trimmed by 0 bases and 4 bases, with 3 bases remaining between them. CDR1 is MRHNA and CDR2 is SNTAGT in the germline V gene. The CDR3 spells CASSDSGTGELFF. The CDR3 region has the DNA TGTGCCAGCAGTGACTCGGGCACCGGGGAGCTGTTTTTT.

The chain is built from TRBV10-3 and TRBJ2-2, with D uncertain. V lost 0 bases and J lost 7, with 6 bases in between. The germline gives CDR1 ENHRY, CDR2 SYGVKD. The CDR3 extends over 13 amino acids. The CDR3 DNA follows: TGTGCCATCAGTGAGTCGTCTGACGGGGAGCTGTTTTTT. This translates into CAISESSDGELFF.

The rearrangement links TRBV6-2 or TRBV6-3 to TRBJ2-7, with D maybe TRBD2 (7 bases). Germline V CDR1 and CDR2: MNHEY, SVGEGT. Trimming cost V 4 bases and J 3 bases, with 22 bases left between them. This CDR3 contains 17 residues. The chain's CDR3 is CASSSQRGGILSYEQYF. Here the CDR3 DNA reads TGTGCCAGCAGTTCCCAGAGGGGGGGGATTTTAAGCTACGAGCAGTACTTC.

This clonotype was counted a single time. The CDR3 loop is CASSPRDRSTDTQYF. DNA of the CDR3: TGTGCCAGCAGCCCCCGGGACAGGAGCACAGATACGCAGTATTTT. This chain uses TRBV7-2 with TRBJ2-3, with 8 positions matching TRBD1. The germline gives CDR1 SGHTA, CDR2 FQGNSA. V lost 5 bases and J lost 0; bases outside the gene matches: 4. There are 15 residues in the CDR3.

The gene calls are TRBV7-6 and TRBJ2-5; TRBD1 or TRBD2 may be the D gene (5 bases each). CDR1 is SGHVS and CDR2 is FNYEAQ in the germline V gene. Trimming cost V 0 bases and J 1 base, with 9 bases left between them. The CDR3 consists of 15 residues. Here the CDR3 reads CASSLAGRVQETQYF. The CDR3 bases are TGTGCCAGCAGCTTAGCGGGACGGGTCCAAGAGACCCAGTACTTC.

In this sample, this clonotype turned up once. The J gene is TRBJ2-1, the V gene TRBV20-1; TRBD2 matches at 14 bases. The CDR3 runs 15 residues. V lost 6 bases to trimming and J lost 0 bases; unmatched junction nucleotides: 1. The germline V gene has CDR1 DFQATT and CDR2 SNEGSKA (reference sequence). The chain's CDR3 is CSAGLAGDSYNEQFF. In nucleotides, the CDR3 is TGCAGTGCGGGACTAGCGGGGGACTCCTACAATGAGCAGTTCTTC.

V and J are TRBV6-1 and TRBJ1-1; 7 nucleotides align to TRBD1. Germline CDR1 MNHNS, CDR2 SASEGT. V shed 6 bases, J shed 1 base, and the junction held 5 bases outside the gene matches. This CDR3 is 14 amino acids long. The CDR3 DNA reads TGTGCCAGCAGGCGGGACAGAGAGAACACTGAAGCTTTCTTT. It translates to CASRRDRENTEAFF.

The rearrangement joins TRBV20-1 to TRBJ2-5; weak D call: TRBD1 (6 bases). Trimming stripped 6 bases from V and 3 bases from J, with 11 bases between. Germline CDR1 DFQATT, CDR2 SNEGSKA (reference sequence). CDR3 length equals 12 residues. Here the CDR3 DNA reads TGCAGTGCATCCAGGGGCGAAGAGACCCAGTACTTC. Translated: CSASRGEETQYF.

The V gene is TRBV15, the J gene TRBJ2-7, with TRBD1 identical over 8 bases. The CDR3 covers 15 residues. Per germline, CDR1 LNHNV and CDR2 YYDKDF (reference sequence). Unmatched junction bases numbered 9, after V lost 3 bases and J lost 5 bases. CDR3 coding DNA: TGTGCCACCAGCAGGATGGCAGGGGGCAAACACGAGCAGTACTTC. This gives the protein CATSRMAGGKHEQYF.

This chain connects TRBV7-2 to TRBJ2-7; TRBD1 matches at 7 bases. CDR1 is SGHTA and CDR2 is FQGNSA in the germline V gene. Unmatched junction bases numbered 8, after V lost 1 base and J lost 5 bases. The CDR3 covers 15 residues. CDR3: CASSLGGGEEDEQYF. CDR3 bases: TGTGCCAGCAGCTTAGGAGGGGGCGAAGAAGACGAGCAGTACTTC.

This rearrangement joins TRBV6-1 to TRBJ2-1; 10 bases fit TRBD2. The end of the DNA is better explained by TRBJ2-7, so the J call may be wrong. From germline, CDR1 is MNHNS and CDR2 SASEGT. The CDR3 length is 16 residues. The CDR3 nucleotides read TGTGCCAGCAGTCCGACGGGACTAGCGTACTACAATGAGCAGTACTTC. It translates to CASSPTGLAYYNEQYF.

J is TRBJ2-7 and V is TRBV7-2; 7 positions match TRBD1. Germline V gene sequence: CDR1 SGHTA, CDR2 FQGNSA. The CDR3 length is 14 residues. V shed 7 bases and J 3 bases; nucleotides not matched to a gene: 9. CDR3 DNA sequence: TGTGCCAGCACCAAAGACCGGGACAGCTACGAGCAGTACTTC. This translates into CASTKDRDSYEQYF.

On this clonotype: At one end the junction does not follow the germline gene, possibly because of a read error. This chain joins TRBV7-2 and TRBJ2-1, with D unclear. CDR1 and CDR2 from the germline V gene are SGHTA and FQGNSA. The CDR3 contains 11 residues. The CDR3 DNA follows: TGTGCCGGCAGTGTATTTAATGAGCAGTTCTTC. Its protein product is CAGSVFNEQFF.

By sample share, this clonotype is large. CDR3 nucleotides: TGCAGTGCTGACCCCGGGACAGGGGGCGGCGATTCACCCCTCCACTTT. Encoded protein: CSADPGTGGGDSPLHF. The chain uses TRBV20-1 and TRBJ1-6, with 12 bases lining up with TRBD1. CDR3 size: 16 residues. The junction had 10 bases not matched to a gene; V was cut back by 5 bases and J by 8 bases. In germline, CDR1 is DFQATT, CDR2 SNEGSKA (reference sequence).

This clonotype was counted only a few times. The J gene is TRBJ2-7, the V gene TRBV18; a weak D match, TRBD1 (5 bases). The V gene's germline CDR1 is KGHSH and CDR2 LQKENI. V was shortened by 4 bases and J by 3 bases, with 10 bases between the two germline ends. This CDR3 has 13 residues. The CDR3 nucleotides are TGTGCCAGCTCACTGGGGCCTGTCTACGAGCAGTACTTC. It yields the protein CASSLGPVYEQYF.

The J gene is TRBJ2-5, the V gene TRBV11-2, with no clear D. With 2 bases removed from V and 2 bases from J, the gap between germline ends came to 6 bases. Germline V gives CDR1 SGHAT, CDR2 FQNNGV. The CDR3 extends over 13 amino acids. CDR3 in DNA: TGTGCCAGCAGCTTACAAGCGCAAGAGACCCAGTACTTC. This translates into CASSLQAQETQYF.

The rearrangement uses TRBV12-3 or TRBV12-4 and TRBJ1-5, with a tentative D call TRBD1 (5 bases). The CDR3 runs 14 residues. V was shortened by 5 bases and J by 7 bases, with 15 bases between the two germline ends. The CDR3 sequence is CASSQTFGGQPQHF. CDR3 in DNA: TGTGCCAGCAGTCAAACATTCGGGGGACAGCCCCAGCATTTT.

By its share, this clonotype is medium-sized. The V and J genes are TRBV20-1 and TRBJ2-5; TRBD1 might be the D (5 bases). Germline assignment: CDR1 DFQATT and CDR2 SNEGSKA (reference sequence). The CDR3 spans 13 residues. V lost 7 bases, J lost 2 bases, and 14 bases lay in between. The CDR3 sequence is CSGQGLDQETQYF. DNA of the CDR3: TGCAGTGGTCAGGGTCTGGATCAAGAGACCCAGTACTTC.

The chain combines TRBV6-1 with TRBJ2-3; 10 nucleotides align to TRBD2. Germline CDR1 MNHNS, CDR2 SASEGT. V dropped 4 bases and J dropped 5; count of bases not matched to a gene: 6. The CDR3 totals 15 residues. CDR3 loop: CASSVSSGRRDTQYF. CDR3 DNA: TGTGCCAGCAGTGTTAGTAGCGGGAGGAGAGATACGCAGTATTTT.

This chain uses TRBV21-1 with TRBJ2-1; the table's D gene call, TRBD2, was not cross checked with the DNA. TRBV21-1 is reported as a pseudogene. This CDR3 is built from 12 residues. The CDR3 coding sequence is TGTGCCATCACTAGCGGGAGGAATGAGCAGTTCTTC. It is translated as CAITSGRNEQFF.

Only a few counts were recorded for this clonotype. The CDR3 loop reads CAIAGQLEDEQYF. In DNA form, the CDR3 reads TGTGCCATAGCCGGACAGCTTGAAGACGAGCAGTACTTC. The chain joins TRBV10-3 to TRBJ2-7; a weak D match, TRBD1 (6 bases). Trimming left V 9 bases short and J 5 bases short, with 17 bases between. From germline, CDR1 is ENHRY and CDR2 SYGVKD. CDR3 size: 13 residues.

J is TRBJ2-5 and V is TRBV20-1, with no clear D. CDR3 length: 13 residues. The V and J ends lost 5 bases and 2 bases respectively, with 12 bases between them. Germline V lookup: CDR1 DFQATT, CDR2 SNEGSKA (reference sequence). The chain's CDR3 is CSAHDDNQETQYF. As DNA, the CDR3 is TGCAGTGCTCATGACGACAATCAAGAGACCCAGTACTTC.

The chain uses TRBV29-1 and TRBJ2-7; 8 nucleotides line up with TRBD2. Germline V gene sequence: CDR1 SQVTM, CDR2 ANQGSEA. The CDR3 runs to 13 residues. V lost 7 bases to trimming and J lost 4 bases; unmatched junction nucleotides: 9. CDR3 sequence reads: CSGGAGEGYEQYF. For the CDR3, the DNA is TGCAGCGGGGGAGCGGGGGAGGGTTACGAGCAGTACTTC.